This TCR beta chain was sequenced during a study of T cell responses to AZD1222 COVID-19 vaccine. Across the study: Pooling was applied to second doses at about 4 or about 12 weeks.

On this clone itself: Its antigen is unidentified.

The data were produced by immunoSEQ multiplex PCR, yet TCRdb's version contains in-frame clones alone and is incomplete. The sample holds about 140,000 clones, roughly 92% seen once. Whole-study results and caveats: Spike-specific TCR breadth and depth were elevated following two AZD1222 doses.

Losses at the gene ends were 6 bases for V and 3 bases for J; bases not matched to a gene: 13. CDR3 size: 16 residues. Germline V CDR1 and CDR2: MNHEY, SMNVEV (reference sequence). The sequence was obtained from an adult in good health. The sample here was peripheral blood, taken on day 0 of AZD1222 vaccination. The genes are TRBV27 and TRBJ2-5; 7 nucleotides match TRBD2. Written as DNA, the CDR3 is TGTGCCAGCAGGCCTACACTAGCGTCATTCAAAGAGACCCAGTACTTC. Its protein is CASRPTLASFKETQYF.